A single sample is the source of the 14 T cell receptor beta chains below, sequenced in a study of control samples from healthy donors and cancer patients. The repertoire was sequenced with immunoSEQ multiplex PCR; TCRdb's copy has only in-frame clones and lacks some. Altogether almost 40,000 clones are present, around four fifths being singletons, with the ten largest covering approximately 21%. The sample consisted of PBMCs. These receptor sequences come from a woman in her sixties or seventies with lung cancer.

The chain recombines TRBV2 with TRBJ1-1, with 7 bases lining up with TRBD1. Germline loops: CDR1 SNHLY, CDR2 FYNNEI. This CDR3 region has 12 residues. After removal of 4 bases from V and 7 bases from J, the junction contained 3 bases not matched to a gene. The CDR3 here is CASSGTGDEAFF. The CDR3 bases are TGTGCCAGCAGTGGGACAGGCGATGAAGCTTTCTTT.

V usage is TRBV6-2 or TRBV6-3 and J usage is TRBJ2-7; TRBD2 is a possible D gene (6 bases). Trimming left V 4 bases short and J 7 bases short, with 17 bases between. The CDR3 is 14 residues long. Germline CDR1 MNHEY, CDR2 SVGEGT. The CDR3 sequence is CASSSGTPREEQYF. The CDR3 coding sequence is TGTGCCAGCAGTTCCGGGACTCCACGGGAGGAGCAGTACTTC.

This clone was seen a single time. The J gene is TRBJ2-2, the V gene TRBV4-3; TRBD2 matches at 8 bases. This CDR3 region has 16 residues. Trimming took 1 base from V and 4 from J; bases not matched to a gene: 5. Germline CDR1 reads LGHNA; CDR2 reads YSLEER. The CDR3 nucleotides are TGCGCCAGCAGCCAAGGGCCCAGCGGGGGCACCGGGGAGCTGTTTTTT. Its protein is CASSQGPSGGTGELFF.

As DNA, the CDR3 is TGTGCCAGCAGCTTAAGGTCAGATACGCAGTATTTT. It encodes CASSLRSDTQYF. The chain carries TRBV7-3 and TRBJ2-3; D not resolved. The CDR3 sequence is 12 residues long. V lost 1 base and J lost 4, with 3 bases in between. The germline CDR1 and CDR2 sequences are SGHTA and FQGTGA.

V usage is TRBV4-1 and J usage is TRBJ1-1; D unresolved. Germline V gene data show CDR1 as MGHRA and CDR2 as YSYEKL. This CDR3 contains 15 residues. V gave up 3 bases and J gave up 6 bases, with 17 bases separating them. The CDR3 nucleotides are TGCGCCAGCAGCCAGGTCCTACCCTTATCCTCTGAAGCTTTCTTT. Translated: CASSQVLPLSSEAFF.

This clone was counted once. V usage is TRBV6-5 and J usage is TRBJ1-5; D possibly corresponds to TRBD1 (5 bases). This CDR3 contains 14 residues. CDR1 and CDR2 from the germline V gene are MNHEY and SVGAGI. Trimming pared 10 bases from V and 4 bases from J, leaving 17 bases between. The DNA for the CDR3 is TGTGCCACCACCCCCCCTGGGGGTAATCAGCCCCAGCATTTT. This encodes CATTPPGGNQPQHF.

This chain joins TRBV10-3 and TRBJ1-1, with D unresolved. Germline CDR1 ENHRY, CDR2 SYGVKD. Trimming removed 4 bases from V and 1 base from J, with 10 bases in between. This CDR3 is 14 amino acids long. The CDR3 region has the DNA TGTGCCATCAGTGGAAAGGCAGCGAACACTGAAGCTTTCTTT. It encodes CAISGKAANTEAFF.

This clone came up once. This chain links TRBV7-8 with TRBJ1-1; unclear D gene. The germline gives CDR1 SGHVS, CDR2 FQNEAQ. V was trimmed by 4 bases and J by 4 bases, leaving 13 bases between them. CDR3 size: 14 residues. The CDR3 sequence: CASSYQGGGTEAFF. The CDR3 DNA reads as TGTGCCAGCAGCTATCAAGGAGGAGGCACTGAAGCTTTCTTT.

This chain joins TRBV10-1 and TRBJ2-5, with TRBD2 identical over 9 bases. Per germline, CDR1 WNHNN and CDR2 SYGVQD (reference sequence). V trimming: 6 bases; J trimming: 1 base; junction bases outside the gene matches: 18. This CDR3 is built from 19 residues. CDR3: CASSPRTSGPRNLQETQYF. The CDR3 nucleotides read TGCGCCAGCAGCCCCCGAACTAGCGGGCCTCGGAACCTCCAAGAGACCCAGTACTTC.

This chain links TRBV2 with TRBJ2-3; D gene ambiguous. The length of the CDR3 is 13 residues. V was shortened by 3 bases and J by 2 bases, with 6 bases between the two germline ends. Germline values: CDR1 SNHLY, CDR2 FYNNEI. As DNA, the CDR3 is TGTGCCAGCAGTGACCAGCCCACAGATACGCAGTATTTT. Its protein is CASSDQPTDTQYF.

About this clone itself: In the same sample, other DNA sequences code for this CDR3. V and J are TRBV9 and TRBJ1-1; D not resolved. The V and J ends lost 8 bases and 3 bases respectively, with 11 bases between them. The CDR3 loop spans 12 amino acids. Germline V CDR1 and CDR2: SGDLS, YYNGEE. CDR3 loop: CASSPRDTEAFF. Here the CDR3 DNA reads TGTGCCAGTAGTCCCCGGGACACTGAAGCTTTCTTT. Full variable domain (outside the CDR3, taken from reference TRBV9 and TRBJ1-1): DSGVTQTPKHLITATGQRVTLRCSPRSGDLSVYWYQQSLDQGLQFLIQYYNGEERAKGNILERFSAQQFPDLHSELNLSSLELGDSALYFCASSPRDTEAFFGQGTRLTVV.

This chain connects TRBV7-3 to TRBJ2-1, with 7 bases that match TRBD2. The CDR3 length is 15 residues. Germline CDR1 and CDR2: SGHTA and FQGTGA. V shed 5 bases, J shed 4 bases, and the junction held 8 bases outside the gene matches. CDR3 coding DNA: TGTGCCAGCAGCCCCCGGCTAGCGGCTTACAATGAGCAGTTCTTC. Translation: CASSPRLAAYNEQFF. Supplemented by reference TRBV7-3 and TRBJ2-1, the full variable domain reads GAGVSQTPSNKVTEKGKYVELRCDPISGHTALYWYRQSLGQGPEFLIYFQGTGAADDSGLPNDRFFAVRPEGSVSTLKIQRTERGDSAVYLCASSPRLAAYNEQFFGPGTRLTVL.

The rearrangement uses TRBV10-1 and TRBJ1-2; no definite D call. Trimming removed 0 bases from V and 6 bases from J, with 17 bases in between. The CDR3 totals 16 residues. Per germline, CDR1 WNHNN and CDR2 SYGVQD (reference sequence). CDR3 protein: CASSESPGARRDGYTF. The CDR3 DNA reads as TGCGCCAGCAGTGAGTCCCCCGGAGCAAGGAGGGATGGCTACACCTTC.

The genes are TRBV7-3 and TRBJ2-7, with D perhaps TRBD2 (6 bases). The germline V and J ends were trimmed by 5 bases and 5 bases, with 19 bases remaining between them. This CDR3 spans 15 amino acids. CDR1 and CDR2 (germline): SGHTA, FQGTGA. The CDR3, as DNA: TGTGCCAGCAGCCTCACAGGATCAATAGCGGACGAGCAGTACTTC. This encodes CASSLTGSIADEQYF.